A selection of T cell receptor beta chains follows, all from one sample in a study of cytomegalovirus exposure and HLA in healthy donors. Clones were sequenced by immunoSEQ multiplex PCR, and TCRdb holds only the in-frame ones, with some missing. There are 150,000 to 200,000 clones in the sample; about 80% occur only once, and 0.69% lies in the top ten. Sequenced material: PBMCs. The receptor set was obtained from a middle-aged woman in good health and CMV-seronegative. Each CDR3 is given with its conserved first and last residue. The D gene is left open where the match is weak. Clone size, where shown, is once, few, many, or a class for clones that have expanded.

D gene	V gene	J gene	clone size	CDR3 protein	CDR3 DNA
.	TRBV9	TRBJ2-7	.	CASSPRTVGYEQYF	TGTGCCAGCAGCCCTCGGACAGTCGGCTACGAGCAGTACTTC
TRBD2	TRBV2	TRBJ2-7	.	CASTPMGLAGGEQYF	TGTGCCAGCACTCCAATGGGACTAGCGGGAGGCGAGCAGTACTTC
.	TRBV14	TRBJ2-2	few	CASSQYGEGGSTGELFF	TGTGCCAGCAGCCAATACGGCGAGGGAGGAAGCACCGGGGAGCTGTTTTTT
.	TRBV6-4	TRBJ2-1	.	CASSDGSSALYNEQFF	TGTGCCAGCAGTGACGGGTCTAGCGCTCTTTACAATGAGCAGTTCTTC
.	TRBV19	TRBJ2-2	.	CASSNRQGARLFF	TGTGCCAGTAGTAACCGTCAGGGTGCAAGACTGTTTTTT
.	TRBV10-1	TRBJ1-1	.	CASSQANTEAFF	TGCGCCAGCAGCCAGGCGAACACTGAAGCTTTCTTT
TRBD1	TRBV2	TRBJ2-3	.	CASSRDRVRPDTQYF	TGTGCCAGCAGCCGGGACAGGGTTCGTCCAGATACGCAGTATTTT
.	TRBV10-3	TRBJ1-1	.	CAISESGGSGAFF	TGTGCCATCAGTGAGTCGGGGGGTAGCGGAGCTTTCTTT
.	TRBV20-1	TRBJ1-1	.	CSAEEAFF	TGCAGCGCGGAAGAAGCTTTCTTT
TRBD2	TRBV5-4	TRBJ2-7	.	CASSSSGVTYEQYF	TGTGCCAGCAGTAGTAGCGGGGTAACCTACGAGCAGTACTTC
.	TRBV7-2	TRBJ2-4	.	CASSSLAGGNIQYF	TGTGCCAGCAGCTCGCTTGCAGGTGGGAACATTCAGTACTTC
.	TRBV19	TRBJ2-5	.	CASSNQGRETQYF	TGTGCCAGTAGTAATCAGGGGAGAGAGACCCAGTACTTC
.	TRBV2	TRBJ2-4	.	CASSGATQIAKNIQYF	TGTGCCAGCAGTGGAGCGACACAAATAGCCAAAAACATTCAGTACTTC
.	TRBV29-1	TRBJ1-1	.	CSVRGHTEAFF	TGCAGCGTAAGAGGTCACACTGAAGCTTTCTTT
.	TRBV5-1	TRBJ2-1	.	CASSLFGFSNEQFF	TGCGCCAGCAGCTTGTTTGGCTTTTCTAATGAGCAGTTCTTC
.	TRBV21-1	TRBJ1-4	.	CASSKEVQVNEKLFF	TGTGCCAGCAGCAAAGAGGTACAGGTTAATGAAAAACTGTTTTTT
TRBD1	TRBV6-6	TRBJ1-5	.	CASDGQGAWQPQHF	TGTGCCAGCGACGGACAGGGGGCATGGCAGCCCCAGCATTTT
TRBD1	TRBV2	TRBJ2-5	.	CASSPGTGGQKTQYF	TGTGCCAGCAGCCCCGGGACAGGAGGCCAGAAGACCCAGTACTTC
TRBD1	TRBV7-2	TRBJ2-2	.	CASSFPRTGVNTGELFF	TGTGCCAGCAGCTTCCCACGGACAGGGGTGAACACCGGGGAGCTGTTTTTT
.	TRBV18	TRBJ1-2	.	CASSPTVGSYGYTF	TGTGCCAGCTCACCTACAGTAGGGAGCTATGGCTACACCTTC
TRBD1	TRBV29-1	TRBJ2-3	.	CSAKTGGRLDTQYF	TGCAGCGCCAAGACAGGGGGTCGGCTAGATACGCAGTATTTT
TRBD1	TRBV30	TRBJ1-2	.	CAWSRGGYYGYTF	TGTGCCTGGAGCAGAGGGGGCTACTATGGCTACACCTTC
TRBD2	TRBV4-3	TRBJ2-5	.	CASSQESGRGGTQYF	TGCGCCAGCAGCCAAGAGAGCGGGAGGGGGGGGACCCAGTACTTC
TRBD2	TRBV2	TRBJ2-1	.	CASSESGGRATEQFF	TGTGCCAGCAGTGAATCGGGCGGGAGGGCCACTGAGCAGTTCTTC
.	TRBV5-4	TRBJ2-2	.	CASSPERLVTGELFF	TGTGCCAGCAGCCCGGAGCGGCTAGTCACCGGGGAGCTGTTTTTT
TRBD1	TRBV6-5	TRBJ2-3	.	CASSGLGGPDTQYF	TGTGCCAGCAGTGGCCTAGGGGGCCCAGATACGCAGTATTTT